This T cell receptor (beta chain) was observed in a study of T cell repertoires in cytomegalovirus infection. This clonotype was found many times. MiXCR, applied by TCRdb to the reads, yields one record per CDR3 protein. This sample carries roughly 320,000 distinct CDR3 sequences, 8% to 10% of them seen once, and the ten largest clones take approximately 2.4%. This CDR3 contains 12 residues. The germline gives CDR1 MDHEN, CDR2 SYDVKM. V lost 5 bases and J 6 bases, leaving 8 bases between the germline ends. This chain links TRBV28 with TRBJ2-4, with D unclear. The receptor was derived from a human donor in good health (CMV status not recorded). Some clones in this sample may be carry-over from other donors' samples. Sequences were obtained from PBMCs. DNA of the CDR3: TGTGCCAGCAGTGGAAGCTTAAACATTCAGTACTTC. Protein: CASSGSLNIQYF.